These T cell receptor beta chains were read from a single sample in a study of T cells in Graves' hyperthyroidism and ophthalmopathy. TCRdb passed the multiplex PCR reads through MiXCR, listing each CDR3 protein once. The data hold hundreds of thousands of distinct CDR3 sequences, with approximately 16% observed a single time. Sequencing was done on a sample of blood. The receptor set was obtained from a woman under 30 with Graves' ophthalmopathy. CDR3s include the opening cysteine and the closing phenylalanine or tryptophan. Fields, in order: CDR3 DNA, CDR3 protein, J gene, D gene, V gene, clone size. D genes are given only for firm matches. The size of a clone is reported for some rows only, either as once, few or many, or as a class for expanded clones.

DNA: TGCAGTGCCGGGACAGGCTCGATCAAGACCCAGTACTTC
CDR3: CSAGTGSIKTQYF
J: TRBJ2-5
D: TRBD1
V: TRBV20-1
size: many

DNA: TGCAGTGCTGACGGACTAGCGGGAGCCTACGAGCAGTACTTC
CDR3: CSADGLAGAYEQYF
J: TRBJ2-7
D: TRBD2
V: TRBV20-1
size: -

DNA: TGTGCCAGCAGCTTAACCGGGACTGAGAATGAAAAACTGTTTTTT
CDR3: CASSLTGTENEKLFF
J: TRBJ1-4
D: -
V: TRBV5-8
size: many

DNA: TGTGCCAGCAGTTTATGGAGGGGGAGGTCGAGGAACACCGGGGAGCTGTTTTTT
CDR3: CASSLWRGRSRNTGELFF
J: TRBJ2-2
D: -
V: TRBV27
size: many

DNA: TGCGCCAGCAGTAGCGGGGGGGATTACAATGAGCAGTTCTTC
CDR3: CASSSGGDYNEQFF
J: TRBJ2-1
D: TRBD2
V: TRBV5-1
size: many

DNA: TGTGCCACCAGCGGATCCGGGAATTCGAACACTGAAGCTTTCTTT
CDR3: CATSGSGNSNTEAFF
J: TRBJ1-1
D: -
V: TRBV15
size: many

DNA: TGTGCCAGCAGCCCCCGACAGGGCGCCTTCGGAACCGGGGAGCTGTTTTTT
CDR3: CASSPRQGAFGTGELFF
J: TRBJ2-2
D: TRBD1
V: TRBV9
size: many

DNA: TGTGCCAGCTCGCGGGGATCCGAAAAACTGTTTTTT
CDR3: CASSRGSEKLFF
J: TRBJ1-4
D: -
V: TRBV18
size: many

DNA: TGTGCCAGCAGTTATCGAGCCCCCGGGACAGACGAGCAGTACTTC
CDR3: CASSYRAPGTDEQYF
J: TRBJ2-7
D: TRBD1
V: TRBV6-5
size: many

DNA: TGTGCCAGCAGTGAAATAAGGACTAGCGGGGGGTTAACGCAGTATTTT
CDR3: CASSEIRTSGGLTQYF
J: TRBJ2-3
D: TRBD2
V: TRBV6-1
size: -

DNA: TGTGCCAGCAGTCAAAATTGGCAGAATTCACCCCTCCACTTT
CDR3: CASSQNWQNSPLHF
J: TRBJ1-6
D: -
V: TRBV2
size: many

DNA: TGTGCCAGTAGTACGCCGGGACAGCACTACAATGAGCAGTTCTTC
CDR3: CASSTPGQHYNEQFF
J: TRBJ2-1
D: TRBD1
V: TRBV19
size: many

DNA: TGTGCCTGGAGTGAAAAGGGGACCGGGGACACTGAAGCTTTCTTT
CDR3: CAWSEKGTGDTEAFF
J: TRBJ1-1
D: -
V: TRBV30
size: -

DNA: TGCGCCAGCAGCCAAATTAGGTACTACGAGCAGTACTTC
CDR3: CASSQIRYYEQYF
J: TRBJ2-7
D: -
V: TRBV4-1
size: many

DNA: TGTGCCAGCAGCGTAGCCCTCAATCAGCCCCAGCATTTT
CDR3: CASSVALNQPQHF
J: TRBJ1-5
D: -
V: TRBV9
size: many

DNA: TGTGCCAGCAGTGAAGGCCTAGCAGTCACAGATACGCAGTATTTT
CDR3: CASSEGLAVTDTQYF
J: TRBJ2-3
D: -
V: TRBV6-1
size: many

DNA: TGTGCCAGCGGGGACAGGGAGGACACTGAAGCTTTCTTT
CDR3: CASGDREDTEAFF
J: TRBJ1-1
D: TRBD1
V: TRBV2
size: -

DNA: TGCGCCAGCAGCTTTGGACAGCACAATGAGCAGTTCTTC
CDR3: CASSFGQHNEQFF
J: TRBJ2-1
D: -
V: TRBV5-1
size: many

DNA: TGTGCCAGCAGTGATTGGGCAGGGCAGTACTTC
CDR3: CASSDWAGQYF
J: TRBJ2-7
D: -
V: TRBV2
size: many

DNA: TGCAGCGTCTCCTACCCCGGGACTAGCGGGAGCGAGCAGTTCTTC
CDR3: CSVSYPGTSGSEQFF
J: TRBJ2-1
D: TRBD2
V: TRBV29-1
size: -

DNA: TGTGCCTGCATCCCCGGGGGTACTAGCACAGATACGCAGTATTTT
CDR3: CACIPGGTSTDTQYF
J: TRBJ2-3
D: -
V: TRBV12-3/TRBV12-4
size: -

DNA: TGTGCCAGCAGCCTCGAAGGCGGGGACGGGCAGTACTTC
CDR3: CASSLEGGDGQYF
J: TRBJ2-7
D: -
V: TRBV5-5
size: -

DNA: TGCAGCGTTGAAGACAGTCCCGGGACATCATATAACTATGGCTACACCTTC
CDR3: CSVEDSPGTSYNYGYTF
J: TRBJ1-2
D: -
V: TRBV29-1
size: many

DNA: TGTGCCAGCAGGGTGGGACAGGTTAATTCACCCCTCCACTTT
CDR3: CASRVGQVNSPLHF
J: TRBJ1-6
D: TRBD1
V: TRBV28
size: many

DNA: TGTGCCAGCAGCTTGTTCTTCAGGCTCGAGCAGTACTTC
CDR3: CASSLFFRLEQYF
J: TRBJ2-7
D: -
V: TRBV5-5
size: many

DNA: TGTGCCACCGCGGAGGCGGGGGGCTCCTACAATGAGCAGTTCTTC
CDR3: CATAEAGGSYNEQFF
J: TRBJ2-1
D: TRBD2
V: TRBV5-5
size: -

DNA: TGCGCCAGCAGCCGACAGGCGGCTCAGCCCCAGCATTTT
CDR3: CASSRQAAQPQHF
J: TRBJ1-5
D: -
V: TRBV10-2
size: many

DNA: TGTGCCAGCAGACCAAGAGGAGGACAGAGCATCTGGGAGAACACTGAAGCTTTCTTT
CDR3: CASRPRGGQSIWENTEAFF
J: TRBJ1-1
D: -
V: TRBV27
size: many

DNA: TGTGCCAGCAGCCGAGGAGGGGGATACACAGATACGCAGTATTTT
CDR3: CASSRGGGYTDTQYF
J: TRBJ2-3
D: -
V: TRBV3-1
size: many

DNA: TGCAGCGTTGTGCGTTGGACAGGGCGCACAGATACGCAGTATTTT
CDR3: CSVVRWTGRTDTQYF
J: TRBJ2-3
D: TRBD1
V: TRBV29-1
size: many

DNA: TGTGCTAGTGGTTTGATGGACAATGAGCAGTTCTTC
CDR3: CASGLMDNEQFF
J: TRBJ2-1
D: -
V: TRBV12-5
size: many

DNA: TGTGCCAGCACCATCCCCCAGGGGACCTTCACCGGGGAGCTGTTTTTT
CDR3: CASTIPQGTFTGELFF
J: TRBJ2-2
D: -
V: TRBV28
size: many

DNA: TGCAGTGCTTGGGAGCGGGCTAGCTCCTACGAGCAGTACTTC
CDR3: CSAWERASSYEQYF
J: TRBJ2-7
D: -
V: TRBV20-1
size: many

DNA: TGTGCCAGCAGAGGGGTAGCTAATGAAAAACTGTTTTTT
CDR3: CASRGVANEKLFF
J: TRBJ1-4
D: -
V: TRBV28
size: -

DNA: TGTGCCAGTAATGGGGGGCTGATAGCGGGAGGCCAGGCCGGGGAGCTGTTTTTT
CDR3: CASNGGLIAGGQAGELFF
J: TRBJ2-2
D: TRBD2
V: TRBV19
size: few

DNA: TGCGCCAGCAGCCAAGATCTTCCAGCCTACAATGAGCAGTTCTTC
CDR3: CASSQDLPAYNEQFF
J: TRBJ2-1
D: -
V: TRBV4-1
size: many

DNA: TGTGCCAGCAGCCCTTCTAGCGGGAGGGGCTACGAGCAGTACTTC
CDR3: CASSPSSGRGYEQYF
J: TRBJ2-7
D: TRBD2
V: TRBV27
size: -

DNA: TGTGCCAGCAGCGTCAGCGGGAGGTTGGGGGAGCAGTACTTC
CDR3: CASSVSGRLGEQYF
J: TRBJ2-7
D: TRBD2
V: TRBV9
size: many

DNA: TGTGCCAGTCAGGCCGCCGGGAGGGCCAATGAGCAGTTCTTC
CDR3: CASQAAGRANEQFF
J: TRBJ2-1
D: TRBD2
V: TRBV11-1
size: many

DNA: TGCGCCAGCAGTGAGTCGGGACCCGGACTGACCCAGTACTTC
CDR3: CASSESGPGLTQYF
J: TRBJ2-5
D: -
V: TRBV10-2
size: few

DNA: TGCAGTGCGCGGGGTGCAACTAATGAAAAACTGTTTTTT
CDR3: CSARGATNEKLFF
J: TRBJ1-4
D: -
V: TRBV20-1
size: many

DNA: TGTGCCAGCAGTTCGGGACTAGCGGGGACGATATACAATGAGCAGTTCTTC
CDR3: CASSSGLAGTIYNEQFF
J: TRBJ2-1
D: TRBD2
V: TRBV28
size: -

DNA: TGTGCCAGCACCCCCCTTGGCAGGGATGGCTACACCTTC
CDR3: CASTPLGRDGYTF
J: TRBJ1-2
D: -
V: TRBV28
size: many

DNA: TGTGCCAGCACGACCGGGACTAGCGGGAGGGAATACAATGAGCAGTTCTTC
CDR3: CASTTGTSGREYNEQFF
J: TRBJ2-1
D: TRBD2
V: TRBV6-2/TRBV6-3
size: many

DNA: TGCGCCAGCAGCTTTGGATCAATAGCCAAAAACATTCAGTACTTC
CDR3: CASSFGSIAKNIQYF
J: TRBJ2-4
D: -
V: TRBV5-1
size: many

DNA: TGTGCCAGCAGCTTAGCACGGGGGGGAGGAACTGAAGCTTTCTTT
CDR3: CASSLARGGGTEAFF
J: TRBJ1-1
D: -
V: TRBV11-2
size: -

DNA: TGCAGTGCTTCTTATCTCGGCGGGGGGGCAACCGATACGCAGTATTTT
CDR3: CSASYLGGGATDTQYF
J: TRBJ2-3
D: TRBD2
V: TRBV20-1
size: many

DNA: TGTGCCAGCAGCCAAGGGTCGCAGTTAGGGGCTTTCTTT
CDR3: CASSQGSQLGAFF
J: TRBJ1-1
D: -
V: TRBV3-1
size: many

DNA: TGTGCCAGCAGCCCCCCGGTTTCCGGGGGGCGACACGAGCAGTACTTC
CDR3: CASSPPVSGGRHEQYF
J: TRBJ2-7
D: -
V: TRBV7-9
size: many

DNA: TGTGCCAGCATCCGAGCGGGGAGCTACGAGCAGTACTTC
CDR3: CASIRAGSYEQYF
J: TRBJ2-7
D: TRBD2
V: TRBV7-8
size: few

DNA: TGTGCCAGCAGTTTCTCTGGCCTTACCGGGGAGCTGTTTTTT
CDR3: CASSFSGLTGELFF
J: TRBJ2-2
D: -
V: TRBV28
size: few

DNA: TGTGCCAGCAGTAAGGTCCGGGGTGGGGGGACCCAGTACTTC
CDR3: CASSKVRGGGTQYF
J: TRBJ2-5
D: -
V: TRBV28
size: many

DNA: TGTGCCAGCAGAAAACAGGGGCCCGCTAACTATGGCTACACCTTC
CDR3: CASRKQGPANYGYTF
J: TRBJ1-2
D: TRBD1
V: TRBV28
size: many

DNA: TGTGCCAGCAGTTACGCGGCAGAGTTATACTACGAGCAGTACTTC
CDR3: CASSYAAELYYEQYF
J: TRBJ2-7
D: -
V: TRBV6-5
size: many

DNA: TGTGCCAGCAGTTCCGCCCGGACAGTCTCCTACGAGCAGTACTTC
CDR3: CASSSARTVSYEQYF
J: TRBJ2-7
D: -
V: TRBV28
size: -

DNA: TGTGCCAGCAGTGGTCCTAGTGCTCTTGAGACCCAGTACTTC
CDR3: CASSGPSALETQYF
J: TRBJ2-5
D: -
V: TRBV25-1
size: -

DNA: TGTGCCAGCAGCCTTAGCGGGCTTAAATCCTACGAGCAGTACTTC
CDR3: CASSLSGLKSYEQYF
J: TRBJ2-7
D: TRBD2
V: TRBV7-9
size: -

DNA: TGCAGCGCCCTGAGGGGGCCGACTGAAGCTTTCTTT
CDR3: CSALRGPTEAFF
J: TRBJ1-1
D: TRBD1
V: TRBV29-1
size: -

DNA: TGTGCCAGCAGTGAAAAACTCAGGGTAGGGGCGTGGGAGACCCAGTACTTC
CDR3: CASSEKLRVGAWETQYF
J: TRBJ2-5
D: -
V: TRBV28
size: many

DNA: TGTGCCAGCAGTTCCCTCCTCGATGAGCAGGGGACTAACGAGCAGTACTTC
CDR3: CASSSLLDEQGTNEQYF
J: TRBJ2-7
D: -
V: TRBV27
size: many